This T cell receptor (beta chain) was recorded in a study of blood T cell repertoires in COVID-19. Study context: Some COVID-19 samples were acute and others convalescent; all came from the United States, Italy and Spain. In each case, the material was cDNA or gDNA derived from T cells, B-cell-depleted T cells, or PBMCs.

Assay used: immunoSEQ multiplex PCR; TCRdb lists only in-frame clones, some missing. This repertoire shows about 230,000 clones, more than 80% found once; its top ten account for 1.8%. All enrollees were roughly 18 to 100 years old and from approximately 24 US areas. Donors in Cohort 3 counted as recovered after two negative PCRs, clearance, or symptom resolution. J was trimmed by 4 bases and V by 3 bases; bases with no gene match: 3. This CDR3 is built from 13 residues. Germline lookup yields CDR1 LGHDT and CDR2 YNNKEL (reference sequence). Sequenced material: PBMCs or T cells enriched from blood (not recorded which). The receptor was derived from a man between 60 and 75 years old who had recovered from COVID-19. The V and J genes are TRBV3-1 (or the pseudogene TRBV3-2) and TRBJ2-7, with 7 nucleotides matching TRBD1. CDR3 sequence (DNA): TGTGCCAGCAGCCACGGGACAGCTTACGAGCAGTACTTC. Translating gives CASSHGTAYEQYF.